This T cell receptor beta chain was retrieved from a study of blood T cell repertoires in COVID-19. Turning to the study itself: Specimens from acute and convalescent COVID-19 originated in the United States, Italy and Spain. From T cells, B-cell-depleted T cells, or PBMCs came the material, which was cDNA or gDNA.

Per germline, CDR1 SGHRS and CDR2 YFSETQ. The CDR3 sequence is 14 residues long. V lost 2 bases and J 9 bases, leaving 15 bases between the germline ends. As handled by the study authors: Quantification of nucleated cells was approximated via reference gene primer amplification. The method was immunoSEQ multiplex PCR; TCRdb's version includes in-frame clones alone and lacks a portion of them. V and J calls and clone size are given by that table; D and trimming were obtained from the DNA. The data show over 150,000 clones, 80% to 90% seen once. The J gene is TRBJ1-5, the V gene TRBV5-1; D may be TRBD1 (5 bases). Sequencing was carried out using peripheral blood. This sequence was found in a man between 45 and 60 years old with active or convalescent COVID-19. The CDR3 reads CASSLDSQGGPQHF. CDR3 nucleotides: TGCGCCAGCAGCTTAGACAGCCAGGGCGGGCCCCAGCATTTT.